This T cell receptor (beta chain) comes out of a study of T cell responses to AZD1222 COVID-19 vaccine. The assay was immunoSEQ multiplex PCR, and TCRdb's table has in-frame clones only and misses some. The sample lists 100,000 to 150,000 clones, approximately 90% occurring once. This specimen consisted of peripheral blood, obtained on day 0 of AZD1222 vaccination. The TCR sequence derives from an adult in good health.

CDR3 region: CASSFVRGLAYEQYF. The CDR3 DNA reads as TGTGCCAGCAGTTTTGTAAGGGGACTGGCCTACGAGCAGTACTTC. The V call is TRBV28, the J call TRBJ2-7; D might be TRBD2 (6 bases). V was trimmed by 3 bases and J by 2 bases, leaving 14 bases between them. The CDR3 runs to 15 residues. Germline V gene lookup returns CDR1 MDHEN and CDR2 SYDVKM.